This T cell receptor beta chain was sequenced in a study of control samples from healthy donors and cancer patients. This clone was found once. Data came from immunoSEQ multiplex PCR; TCRdb stores just in-frame clones and leaves some out. Here the sample spans some 150,000 clones, about nine tenths being singletons. Germline V gene sequence: CDR1 MNHNY, CDR2 SVGAGI (reference sequence). The CDR3 consists of 15 residues. The V gene end was trimmed by 5 bases and the J gene end by 0 bases; junction bases not matched to a gene: 5. V gene TRBV6-6 combines with J gene TRBJ2-5; 8 nucleotides match TRBD2. Sample: blood. The TCR originated in a man aged 30-40 years in good health. The CDR3 here is CASSPTGGYQETQYF. The CDR3 nucleotides read TGTGCCAGCAGTCCAACGGGGGGGTACCAAGAGACCCAGTACTTC.